Below are 15 T cell receptor beta chains sequenced from a single sample in a study of blood T cell repertoires in COVID-19. Repertoires were generated with immunoSEQ multiplex PCR, while TCRdb's copy carries only in-frame clones and drops some. The repertoire consists of a few hundred thousand clones, with about 83% occurring once and the leading ten covering over 0.95%. The source material was peripheral blood. Receptors originate from a woman under 40 with COVID-19, enrolled during active disease.

The V gene is TRBV28, the J gene TRBJ1-2, with D maybe TRBD1 (6 bases). CDR1 and CDR2 from the germline V gene are MDHEN and SYDVKM. V was cut by 2 bases and J by 2 bases, with 9 bases left in between. This CDR3 region has 14 residues. The CDR3 bases are TGTGCCAGCAGTTTACCGGACAGAAACTATGGCTACACCTTC. This codes for CASSLPDRNYGYTF.

This chain uses TRBV29-1 with TRBJ1-2; TRBD1 might be the D (5 bases). Germline V lookup: CDR1 SQVTM, CDR2 ANQGSEA. Trimming removed 3 bases from V and 12 bases from J, with 14 bases in between. This CDR3 is 11 amino acids long. CDR3 nucleotides: TGCAGCGTTGAGAGCTCAGGGCACCACACCTTC. Encoded protein: CSVESSGHHTF.

This clone was seen just once. The rearrangement joins TRBV11-2 to TRBJ2-2; 8 bases agree with TRBD1. The CDR3 extends over 14 amino acids. V was clipped by 3 bases and J by 7 bases; unmatched bases: 4. The germline gives CDR1 SGHAT, CDR2 FQNNGV. In DNA form, the CDR3 reads TGTGCCAGCAGCTTGGACAGGGTAGACGGGGAGCTGTTTTTT. It specifies CASSLDRVDGELFF.

This clone was seen a single time. This chain links TRBV30 with TRBJ1-2; D perhaps matches TRBD1 (6 bases). Germline CDR1 GTSNPN, CDR2 SVGIG (reference sequence). Deletions cut 2 bases from V and 0 bases from J, with 10 bases between. CDR3 size: 14 residues. DNA of the CDR3: TGTGCCTGGAGTCGGACAGTGCCTAACTATGGCTACACCTTC. Amino acid sequence: CAWSRTVPNYGYTF.

The genes are TRBV27 and TRBJ2-7; D may be TRBD1 (6 bases). Trimming removed 1 base from V and 6 bases from J, with 13 bases in between. The germline V gene has CDR1 MNHEY and CDR2 SMNVEV (reference sequence). The CDR3 length is 14 residues. CDR3 in amino acids: CASSLYLGTREQYF. Written as DNA, the CDR3 is TGTGCCAGCAGTTTATACCTCGGGACACGCGAGCAGTACTTC.

In this sample, this clone turned up many times. The rearrangement joins TRBV19 to TRBJ1-5, with 9 bases fitting TRBD1. CDR1 and CDR2 from the germline V gene are LNHDA and SQIVND (reference sequence). V gave up 7 bases and J gave up 4 bases; unmatched junction bases: 5. The length of the CDR3 is 14 residues. The DNA for the CDR3 is TGTGCCAGTATGGGACAGGGCTTTAATCAGCCCCAGCATTTT. Protein: CASMGQGFNQPQHF.

The rearrangement links TRBV9 to TRBJ2-7, with a tentative D call TRBD1 (5 bases). This CDR3 is 15 amino acids long. Germline lookup yields CDR1 SGDLS and CDR2 YYNGEE. V was clipped by 4 bases and J by 5 bases, with 19 bases between them. The CDR3 region is CASSLIGAPKDEQYF. The CDR3 bases are TGTGCCAGCAGCCTGATTGGGGCCCCCAAGGACGAGCAGTACTTC.

J is TRBJ2-3 and V is TRBV5-4; D is possibly TRBD2 (6 bases). There are 16 residues in the CDR3. Germline loops: CDR1 SGHNT, CDR2 YYREEE (reference sequence). V was clipped by 4 bases and J by 8 bases, with 23 bases between them. The CDR3 DNA sequence: TGTGCCAGCAGCCCTGGGCCCACTTGGAGGGGTGGTACGCAGTATTTT. This codes for CASSPGPTWRGGTQYF.

The V and J genes are TRBV19 and TRBJ1-1, with D unresolved. Germline V CDR1 and CDR2: LNHDA, SQIVND (reference sequence). V lost 3 bases, J lost 7 bases, and 12 bases lay in between. The CDR3 spans 13 residues. CDR3 protein: CASSMQTGDEAFF. The CDR3 DNA follows: TGTGCCAGTAGTATGCAGACCGGAGATGAAGCTTTCTTT.

This chain connects TRBV15 to TRBJ2-1, with 9 bases identical to TRBD2. Unmatched junction bases numbered 10, after V lost 6 bases and J lost 4 bases. Germline V gene sequence: CDR1 LNHNV, CDR2 YYDKDF (reference sequence). The CDR3 sequence is 16 residues long. Here the CDR3 DNA reads TGTGCCACCAGTCGAAGACTAGCGGACCAATACAATGAGCAGTTCTTC. Its protein is CATSRRLADQYNEQFF. Full variable domain (remainder filled in from reference TRBV15 and TRBJ2-1): DAMVIQNPRYQVTQFGKPVTLSCSQTLNHNVMYWYQQKSSQAPKLLFHYYDKDFNNEADTPDNFQSRRPNTSFCFLDIRSPGLGDTAMYLCATSRRLADQYNEQFFGPGTRLTVL.

This chain joins TRBV7-2 and TRBJ1-5; TRBD1 is a possible D gene (5 bases). CDR1 is SGHTA and CDR2 is FQGNSA in the germline V gene. Trimming cost V 5 bases and J 0 bases, with 14 bases left between them. There are 16 residues in the CDR3. CDR3 in amino acids: CASSPVGGYSNQPQHF. Written as DNA, the CDR3 is TGTGCCAGCAGCCCGGTCGGGGGGTATAGCAATCAGCCCCAGCATTTT.

The rearrangement uses TRBV7-3 and TRBJ1-1; maybe TRBD1 (5 bases). CDR1 is SGHTA and CDR2 is FQGTGA in the germline V gene. The V and J ends lost 4 bases and 1 base respectively, with 10 bases between them. CDR3 length equals 14 residues. CDR3 loop: CASSSQTGNTEAFF. In DNA form, the CDR3 reads TGTGCCAGCAGCTCGCAAACAGGGAACACTGAAGCTTTCTTT.

The gene calls are TRBV6-1 and TRBJ2-1; D is ambiguous. CDR1 and CDR2 from the germline V gene are MNHNS and SASEGT. V lost 2 bases and J lost 6, with 8 bases in between. This CDR3 spans 13 amino acids. For the CDR3, the DNA is TGTGCCAGCAGTGAACGAGGTGGCAATGAGCAGTTCTTC. Translation: CASSERGGNEQFF.

V gene TRBV7-9 combines with J gene TRBJ2-1, with D perhaps matching TRBD1 (5 bases). The V end lost 5 bases, the J end lost 9 bases, and 17 bases lay between the germline ends. The V gene's germline CDR1 is SEHNR and CDR2 FQNEAQ (reference sequence). This CDR3 region has 14 residues. DNA for the CDR3: TGTGCCAGCAGCCCCCCCCCGGACAAGCGTGAGCAGTTCTTC. Protein sequence: CASSPPPDKREQFF.

The chain recombines TRBV4-3 with TRBJ2-7, with TRBD2 identical over 9 bases. J lost 6 bases, V lost 1 base, and 7 bases had no gene match. Per germline, CDR1 LGHNA and CDR2 YSLEER. CDR3 size: 15 residues. CDR3 sequence reads: CASSQGIAGDVEQYF. The CDR3 coding sequence is TGCGCCAGCAGCCAAGGTATAGCGGGAGACGTCGAGCAGTACTTC.